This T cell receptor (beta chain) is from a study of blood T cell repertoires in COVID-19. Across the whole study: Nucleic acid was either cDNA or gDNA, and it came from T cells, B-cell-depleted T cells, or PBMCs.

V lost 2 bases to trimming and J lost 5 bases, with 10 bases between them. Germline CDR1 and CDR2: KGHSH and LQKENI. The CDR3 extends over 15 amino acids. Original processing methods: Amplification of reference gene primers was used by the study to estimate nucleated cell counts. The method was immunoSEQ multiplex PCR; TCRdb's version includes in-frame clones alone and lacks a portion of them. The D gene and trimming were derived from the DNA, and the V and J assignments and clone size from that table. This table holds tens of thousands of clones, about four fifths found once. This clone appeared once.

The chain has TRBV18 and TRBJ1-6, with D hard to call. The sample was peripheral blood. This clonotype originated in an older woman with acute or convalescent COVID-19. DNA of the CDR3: TGTGCCAGCTCACCAGCTTCACTAGATAATTCACCCCTCCACTTT. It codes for CASSPASLDNSPLHF.